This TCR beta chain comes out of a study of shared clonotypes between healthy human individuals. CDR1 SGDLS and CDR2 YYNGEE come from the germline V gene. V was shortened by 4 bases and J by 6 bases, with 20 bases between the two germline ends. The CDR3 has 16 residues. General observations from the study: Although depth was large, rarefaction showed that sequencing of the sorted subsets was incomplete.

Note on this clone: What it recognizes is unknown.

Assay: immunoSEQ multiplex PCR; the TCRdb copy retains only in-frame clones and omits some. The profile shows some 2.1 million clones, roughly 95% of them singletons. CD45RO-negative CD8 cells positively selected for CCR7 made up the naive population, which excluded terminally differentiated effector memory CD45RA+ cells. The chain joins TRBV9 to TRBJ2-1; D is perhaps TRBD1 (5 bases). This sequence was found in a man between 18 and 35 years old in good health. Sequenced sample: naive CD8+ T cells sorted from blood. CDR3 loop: CASSPSGGIGANEQFF. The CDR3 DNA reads TGTGCCAGCAGCCCCTCAGGCGGTATAGGGGCCAATGAGCAGTTCTTC.